These T cell receptor beta chains were read from a single sample in a study of identical twins. TCRdb reanalysed the 5' RACE reads using MiXCR and keeps one entry per CDR3 protein. The data contain 1.5 million to 2 million distinct CDR3 sequences, 25% to 35% of them singletons. Sequences were obtained from cord blood. The receptors originated from a newborn girl in good health. Each CDR3 is given with its conserved first and last residue. The D gene is left open where the match is weak. Clone size is shown for a subset of rows, as once, few, many or a class of expanded clone.

V	size	D	J	length	CDR3	DNA
TRBV6-5	few	-	TRBJ1-5	15	CASSYSGQPNQPQHF	TGTGCCAGCAGTTACTCAGGACAGCCGAATCAGCCCCAGCATTTT
TRBV7-6	once	-	TRBJ2-7	17	CASSLALDQGRNYEQYF	TGTGCCAGCAGCTTAGCGTTGGATCAAGGGAGGAACTACGAGCAGTACTTC
TRBV5-1	few	-	TRBJ2-4	13	CASRGPAKNIQYF	TGCGCCAGCAGGGGGCCAGCCAAAAACATTCAGTACTTC
TRBV10-3	-	-	TRBJ2-1	14	CAIRRKPTQDEQVF	TGTGCCATCAGGAGGAAGCCGACTCAGGATGAGCAGGTCTTC
TRBV6-5	few	-	TRBJ2-1	16	CASSYSPPTGYNEQFF	TGTGCCAGCAGTTACTCTCCTCCCACGGGCTACAATGAGCAGTTCTTC
TRBV5-1	-	TRBD2	TRBJ2-3	15	CASSLVGGGLNTQYF	TGCGCCAGCAGCTTGGTCGGGGGGGGATTAAATACGCAGTATTTT
TRBV16	few	-	TRBJ2-5	13	CASSQLLEETQYF	TGTGCCAGCAGCCAACTCTTAGAAGAGACCCAGTACTTC
TRBV6-5	few	TRBD2	TRBJ2-1	16	CASSVWSGRANNEQFF	TGTGCCAGCAGTGTATGGAGCGGGAGGGCCAACAATGAGCAGTTCTTC
TRBV28	few	-	TRBJ2-3	14	CASSLWDFTDTQYF	TGTGCCAGCAGTTTATGGGACTTCACAGATACGCAGTATTTT
TRBV5-1	-	-	TRBJ1-1	17	CASSLAVVGGPTPEAFF	TGCGCCAGCAGCTTGGCCGTTGTCGGGGGTCCCACACCTGAAGCTTTCTTT
TRBV11-2	few	TRBD2	TRBJ2-7	16	CASSLRLAGESYEQYF	TGTGCCAGCAGCCTTAGACTAGCTGGAGAGTCCTACGAGCAGTACTTC
TRBV28	-	-	TRBJ2-7	14	CASSLAGLTHEQYF	TGTGCCAGCAGTTTGGCAGGGTTAACCCACGAGCAGTACTTC
TRBV27	few	TRBD2	TRBJ2-1	19	CASSLYPGTSGRSGNEQFF	TGTGCCAGCAGTTTGTATCCCGGGACTAGCGGGAGATCGGGTAATGAGCAGTTCTTC
TRBV10-3	-	TRBD2	TRBJ2-1	14	CAISGRGVYNEQFF	TGTGCCATCAGTGGGCGGGGGGTATACAATGAGCAGTTCTTC
TRBV20-1	-	-	TRBJ1-1	13	CSASEGGSTEAFF	TGCAGTGCTAGCGAGGGCGGGAGCACTGAAGCTTTCTTT
TRBV6-5	few	TRBD2	TRBJ2-1	16	CASSYLASGNYNEQFF	TGTGCCAGCAGTTACTTGGCTAGCGGGAATTACAATGAGCAGTTCTTC
TRBV27	many	TRBD2	TRBJ2-1	12	CASRDYHNEQFF	TGTGCCAGCCGGGACTACCACAATGAGCAGTTCTTC
TRBV27	few	TRBD2	TRBJ2-1	12	CASSNTSGKQFF	TGTGCCAGCAGTAATACTAGCGGAAAGCAGTTCTTC
TRBV4-1	-	TRBD1	TRBJ1-4	16	CASSQGTDRGGEKLFF	TGCGCCAGCAGCCAAGGAACTGACAGGGGAGGTGAAAAACTGTTTTTT
TRBV5-1	-	-	TRBJ1-3	18	CASSLAFSASSSGNTIYF	TGCGCCAGCAGCTTGGCTTTCTCGGCCAGCAGCTCTGGAAACACCATATATTTT
TRBV12-3/TRBV12-4	-	-	TRBJ2-1	20	CASSFRASGTHSSSYNEQFF	TGTGCCAGCAGTTTTCGAGCCAGCGGTACTCATTCGAGCTCCTACAATGAGCAGTTCTTC
TRBV12-3/TRBV12-4	few	-	TRBJ2-3	12	CASSSLEDTQYF	TGTGCCAGCAGTTCCCTAGAAGATACGCAGTATTTT
TRBV7-2	few	TRBD2	TRBJ2-3	15	CASSLALRREDTQYF	TGTGCCAGCAGCTTAGCGCTACGGCGGGAGGATACGCAGTATTTT
TRBV9	-	-	TRBJ2-3	14	CASSERLPTDTQYF	TGTGCCAGCAGCGAACGCCTACCCACAGATACGCAGTATTTT
TRBV20-1	-	TRBD1	TRBJ2-1	15	CSAPNRDRGINEQFF	TGCAGTGCTCCTAACCGGGACAGGGGGATCAATGAGCAGTTCTTC
TRBV10-3	many	-	TRBJ2-5	15	CAISGSTVPGETQYF	TGTGCCATCAGTGGGTCAACAGTACCGGGGGAGACCCAGTACTTC
TRBV7-9	-	TRBD1	TRBJ1-1	17	CASSSPLQQGTNTEAFF	TGTGCCAGCAGCTCACCCCTGCAACAGGGGACAAACACTGAAGCTTTCTTT
TRBV7-9	-	-	TRBJ1-2	13	CASSLAYDYGYTF	TGTGCCAGCAGCTTAGCCTATGACTATGGCTACACCTTC
TRBV4-2	few	-	TRBJ2-7	15	CASSPYEAALYEQYF	TGTGCCAGCAGCCCTTACGAAGCGGCCCTCTACGAGCAGTACTTC
TRBV11-2	-	-	TRBJ2-3	18	CASSPRGGYGASTDTQYF	TGTGCCAGCAGCCCTAGGGGGGGGTACGGGGCTAGCACAGATACGCAGTATTTT
TRBV2	-	-	TRBJ1-6	15	CASLAGTTYNSPLHF	TGTGCCAGCTTGGCAGGGACGACCTATAATTCACCCCTCCACTTT
TRBV20-1	few	-	TRBJ2-3	13	CSARGQGPDTQYF	TGCAGTGCTAGGGGTCAGGGGCCAGATACGCAGTATTTT
TRBV5-1	-	TRBD1	TRBJ1-1	17	CASSSRRPDRANTEAFF	TGCGCCAGCAGCTCTCGTCGACCGGACAGGGCGAACACTGAAGCTTTCTTT
TRBV4-2	-	-	TRBJ2-2	16	CASSQRDQGGTGELFF	TGTGCCAGCAGCCAACGAGACCAGGGGGGTACCGGGGAGCTGTTTTTT
TRBV28	few	-	TRBJ2-3	13	CASSLPVEDTQYF	TGTGCCAGCAGTTTACCAGTCGAAGATACGCAGTATTTT
TRBV30	-	TRBD1	TRBJ2-7	13	CAWDRGGYNEQYF	TGTGCCTGGGACAGGGGGGGTTACAATGAGCAGTACTTC
TRBV14	-	-	TRBJ2-3	19	CTSSPGTAPLRGMTDTQYF	TGTACCAGCAGCCCGGGGACAGCACCGCTTCGGGGGATGACAGATACGCAGTATTTT
TRBV5-1	few	-	TRBJ2-7	14	CASSWVLDTYEQYF	TGCGCCAGCAGCTGGGTCCTCGACACCTACGAGCAGTACTTC
TRBV27	-	-	TRBJ2-1	15	CASSPRQTSFNEQFF	TGTGCCAGCAGTCCACGTCAGACTAGTTTCAATGAGCAGTTCTTC
TRBV7-2	-	TRBD1	TRBJ1-6	17	CASSPRGRRTYNSPLHF	TGTGCCAGCAGCCCGAGGGGGCGCAGAACGTATAATTCACCCCTCCACTTT
TRBV5-5	-	TRBD1	TRBJ2-7	16	CASSSIQGGSSYEQYF	TGTGCCAGCAGCTCTATACAGGGGGGTAGCTCCTACGAGCAGTACTTC
TRBV20-1	-	TRBD1	TRBJ1-1	14	CSAPRQGADTEAFF	TGCAGTGCTCCTCGACAGGGGGCGGACACTGAAGCTTTCTTT
TRBV5-1	-	-	TRBJ1-5	17	CASSLNRQIYSNQPQHF	TGCGCCAGCAGCCTAAATCGACAGATTTATAGCAATCAGCCCCAGCATTTT
TRBV12-3/TRBV12-4	once	-	TRBJ2-7	12	CASSLRPIRQYF	TGTGCCAGCAGTTTGAGGCCAATCCGGCAGTACTTC
TRBV20-1	-	-	TRBJ1-2	10	CSAHVYGYTF	TGCAGTGCCCACGTATATGGCTACACCTTC
TRBV4-2	few	TRBD2	TRBJ2-1	16	CASSRTYGGSYNEQFF	TGTGCCAGCAGCCGGACCTACGGGGGGAGCTACAATGAGCAGTTCTTC
TRBV4-1	-	TRBD1	TRBJ1-1	15	CASSQNRGRNTEAFF	TGCGCCAGCAGCCAAAACAGGGGTAGAAACACTGAAGCTTTCTTT